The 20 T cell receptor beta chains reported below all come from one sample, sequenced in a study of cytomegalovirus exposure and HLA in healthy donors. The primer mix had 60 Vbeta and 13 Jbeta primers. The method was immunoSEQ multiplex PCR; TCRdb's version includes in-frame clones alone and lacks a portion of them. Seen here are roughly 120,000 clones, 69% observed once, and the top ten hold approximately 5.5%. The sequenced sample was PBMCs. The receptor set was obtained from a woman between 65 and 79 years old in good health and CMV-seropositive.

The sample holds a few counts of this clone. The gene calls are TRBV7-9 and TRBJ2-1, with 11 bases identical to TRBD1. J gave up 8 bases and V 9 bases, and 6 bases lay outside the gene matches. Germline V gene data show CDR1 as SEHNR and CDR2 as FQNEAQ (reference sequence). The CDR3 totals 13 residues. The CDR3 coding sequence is TGTGCCAGTAGGGACAGGGGGAAAGATGAGCAGTTCTTC. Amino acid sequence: CASRDRGKDEQFF.

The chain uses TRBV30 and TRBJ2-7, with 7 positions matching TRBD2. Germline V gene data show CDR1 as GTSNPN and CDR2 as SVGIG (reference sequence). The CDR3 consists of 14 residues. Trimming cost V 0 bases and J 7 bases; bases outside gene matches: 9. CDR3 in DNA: TGTGCCTGGAGTGTATACTGGGGGGGGAGAGAGCAGTACTTC. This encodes CAWSVYWGGREQYF.

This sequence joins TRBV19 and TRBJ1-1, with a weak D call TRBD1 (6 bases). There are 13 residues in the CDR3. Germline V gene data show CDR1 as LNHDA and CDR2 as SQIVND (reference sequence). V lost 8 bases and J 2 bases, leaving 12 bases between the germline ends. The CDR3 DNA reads TGTGCCAGTCAAGACAGGCTCAACACTGAAGCTTTCTTT. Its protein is CASQDRLNTEAFF. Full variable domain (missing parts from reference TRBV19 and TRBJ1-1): DGGITQSPKYLFRKEGQNVTLSCEQNLNHDAMYWYRQDPGQGLRLIYYSQIVNDFQKGDIAEGYSVSREKKESFPLTVTSAQKNPTAFYLCASQDRLNTEAFFGQGTRLTVV.

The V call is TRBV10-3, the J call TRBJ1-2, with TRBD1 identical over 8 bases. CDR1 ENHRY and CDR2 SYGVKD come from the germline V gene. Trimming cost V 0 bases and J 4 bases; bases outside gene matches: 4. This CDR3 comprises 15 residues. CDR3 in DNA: TGTGCCATCAGTGAGTCAGTACAGGGGGTCTATGGCTACACCTTC. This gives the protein CAISESVQGVYGYTF.

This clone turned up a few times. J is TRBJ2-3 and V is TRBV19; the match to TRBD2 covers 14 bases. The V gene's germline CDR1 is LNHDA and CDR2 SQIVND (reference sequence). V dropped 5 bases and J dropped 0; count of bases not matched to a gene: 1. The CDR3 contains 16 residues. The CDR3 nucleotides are TGTGCCAGTAGTCGGACTAGCGGGGGGAGCACAGATACGCAGTATTTT. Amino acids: CASSRTSGGSTDTQYF.

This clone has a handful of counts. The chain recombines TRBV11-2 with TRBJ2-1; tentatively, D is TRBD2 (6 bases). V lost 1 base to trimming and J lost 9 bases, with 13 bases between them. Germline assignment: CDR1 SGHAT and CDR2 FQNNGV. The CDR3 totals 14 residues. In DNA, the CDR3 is TGTGCCAGCAGCTTAGTTGAGGGGAGGAGTGAGCAGTTCTTC. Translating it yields CASSLVEGRSEQFF.

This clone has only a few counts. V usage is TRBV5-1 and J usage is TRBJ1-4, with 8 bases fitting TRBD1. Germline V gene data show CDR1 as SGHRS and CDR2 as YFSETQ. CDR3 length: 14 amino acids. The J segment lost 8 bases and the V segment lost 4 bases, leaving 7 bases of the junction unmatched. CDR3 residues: CASSPGGAREKLFF. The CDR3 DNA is TGCGCCAGCAGCCCAGGGGGCGCAAGGGAAAAACTGTTTTTT.

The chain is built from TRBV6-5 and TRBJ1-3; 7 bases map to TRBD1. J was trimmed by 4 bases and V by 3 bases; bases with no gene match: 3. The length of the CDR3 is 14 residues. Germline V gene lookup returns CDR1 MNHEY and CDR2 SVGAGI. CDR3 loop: CASSYTGAGNTIYF. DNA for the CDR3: TGTGCCAGCAGTTATACAGGGGCGGGAAACACCATATATTTT.

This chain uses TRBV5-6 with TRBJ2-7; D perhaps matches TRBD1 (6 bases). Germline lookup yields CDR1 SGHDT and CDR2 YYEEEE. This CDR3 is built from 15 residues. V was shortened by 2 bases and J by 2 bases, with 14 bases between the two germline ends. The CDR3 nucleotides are TGTGCCAGCAGCTTAAAGGGACACTTTACCTACGAGCAGTACTTC. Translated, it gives CASSLKGHFTYEQYF. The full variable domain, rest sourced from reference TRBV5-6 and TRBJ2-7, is DAGVTQSPTHLIKTRGQQVTLRCSPKSGHDTVSWYQQALGQGPQFIFQYYEEEERQRGNFPDRFSGHQFPNYSSELNVNALLLGDSALYLCASSLKGHFTYEQYFGPGTRLTVT.

The CDR3 here is CASSFGVATGELFF. CDR3 sequence (DNA): TGTGCCAGCAGCTTTGGAGTTGCCACCGGGGAGCTGTTTTTT. The V and J genes are TRBV7-2 and TRBJ2-2; the D is unclear. The germline gives CDR1 SGHTA, CDR2 FQGNSA. V was trimmed by 3 bases and J by 4 bases, leaving 9 bases between them. The CDR3 extends over 14 amino acids.

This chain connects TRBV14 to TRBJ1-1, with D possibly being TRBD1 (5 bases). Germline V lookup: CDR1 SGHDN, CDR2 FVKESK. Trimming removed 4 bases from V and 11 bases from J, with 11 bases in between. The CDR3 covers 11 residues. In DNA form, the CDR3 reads TGTGCCAGCAGCCCCGGGCCAGGGGCTTTCTTT. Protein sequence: CASSPGPGAFF. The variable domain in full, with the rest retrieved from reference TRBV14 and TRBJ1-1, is EAGVTQFPSHSVIEKGQTVTLRCDPISGHDNLYWYRRVMGKEIKFLLHFVKESKQDESGMPNNRFLAERTGGTYSTLKVQPAELEDSGVYFCASSPGPGAFFGQGTRLTVV.

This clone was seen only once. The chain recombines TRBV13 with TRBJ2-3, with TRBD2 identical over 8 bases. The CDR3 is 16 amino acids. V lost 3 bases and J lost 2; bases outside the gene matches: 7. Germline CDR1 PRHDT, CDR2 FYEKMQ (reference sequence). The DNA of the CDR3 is TGTGCCAGCAGCTTTCTAAATAGCGGGGCCACAGATACGCAGTATTTT. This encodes CASSFLNSGATDTQYF.

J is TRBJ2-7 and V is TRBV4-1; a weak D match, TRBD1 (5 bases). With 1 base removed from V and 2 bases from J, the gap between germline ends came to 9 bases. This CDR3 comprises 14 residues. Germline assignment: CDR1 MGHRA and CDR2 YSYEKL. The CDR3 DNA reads TGCGCCAGCAGCCAAGGTATACAGGCCTACGAGCAGTACTTC. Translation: CASSQGIQAYEQYF.

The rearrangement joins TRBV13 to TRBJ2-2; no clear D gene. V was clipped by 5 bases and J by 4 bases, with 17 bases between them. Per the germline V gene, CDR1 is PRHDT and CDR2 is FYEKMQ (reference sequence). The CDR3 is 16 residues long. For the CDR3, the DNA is TGTGCCAGCAGCCCCCGCGGCCCATTTAGCACCGGGGAGCTGTTTTTT. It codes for CASSPRGPFSTGELFF.

CDR3 in DNA: TGTGCCTGGAGTCAGGGGTTCCACTCTGGAAACACCATATATTTT. Translating gives CAWSQGFHSGNTIYF. The V call is TRBV30, the J call TRBJ1-3, with D possibly TRBD1 on 6 matching bases. CDR3 size: 15 residues. The germline V gene encodes CDR1 GTSNPN and CDR2 SVGIG (reference sequence). Trimming shortened V by 2 bases and J by 0 bases, and 11 bases separated the two germline ends.

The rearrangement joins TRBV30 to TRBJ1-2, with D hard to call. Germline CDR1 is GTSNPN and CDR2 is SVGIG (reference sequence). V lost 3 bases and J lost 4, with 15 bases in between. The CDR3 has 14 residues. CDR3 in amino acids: CAWSLGLEGYGYTF. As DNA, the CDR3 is TGTGCCTGGAGCCTTGGACTGGAGGGCTATGGCTACACCTTC. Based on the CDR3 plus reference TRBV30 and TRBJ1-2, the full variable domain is SQTIHQWPATLVQPVGSPLSLECTVEGTSNPNLYWYRQAAGRGLQLLFYSVGIGQISSEVPQNLSASRPQDRQFILSSKKLLLSDSGFYLCAWSLGLEGYGYTFGSGTRLTVV.

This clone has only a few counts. The CDR3 region is CAISPQGYGYTF. CDR3 in DNA: TGTGCCATCAGCCCTCAGGGATATGGCTACACCTTC. The chain carries TRBV10-3 and TRBJ1-2, with D tentatively TRBD1 (5 bases). V was trimmed by 6 bases and J by 5 bases, leaving 10 bases between them. The CDR3 is 12 residues long. Germline assignment: CDR1 ENHRY and CDR2 SYGVKD.

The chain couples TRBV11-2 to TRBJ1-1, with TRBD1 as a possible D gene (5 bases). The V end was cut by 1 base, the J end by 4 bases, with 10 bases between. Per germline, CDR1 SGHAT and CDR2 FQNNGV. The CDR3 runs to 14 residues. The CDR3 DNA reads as TGTGCCAGCAGCTTAGTATCCGGGGGCACTGAAGCTTTCTTT. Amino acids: CASSLVSGGTEAFF.

This chain's CDR3 is CASSLAVISNYGYTF. The CDR3 coding sequence is TGTGCCAGCAGCTTGGCAGTCATCTCTAACTATGGCTACACCTTC. V gene TRBV5-6 combines with J gene TRBJ1-2; D call uncertain. Trimming took 0 bases from V and 0 from J, leaving 9 bases between them. This CDR3 spans 15 amino acids. Germline CDR1 is SGHDT and CDR2 is YYEEEE.

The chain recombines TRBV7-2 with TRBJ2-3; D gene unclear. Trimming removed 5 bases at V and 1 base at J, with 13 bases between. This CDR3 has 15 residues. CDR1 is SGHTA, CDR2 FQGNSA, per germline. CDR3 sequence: CASSPQQMGTDTQYF. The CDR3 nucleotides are TGTGCCAGCAGCCCTCAACAGATGGGCACAGATACGCAGTATTTT.